This section outlines one T cell receptor (beta chain) sequence together with its context. Its specificity is unknown. Germline V gene lookup returns CDR1 SGDLS and CDR2 YYNGEE. The CDR3 extends over 17 amino acids. Unmatched junction bases numbered 6, after V lost 4 bases and J lost 3 bases. The entry originates in a study of cytomegalovirus exposure and HLA in healthy donors. Overall study findings and caveats: When a later analysis compared HLA-associated TCR beta chains with equally common others, the HLA-associated chains turned out to be more clonally expanded and to have lower generation probabilities. Looking again later, the authors saw that most CMV-associated TCR beta chains seemed HLA-restricted. Follow-up analysis seemed to connect common viral pathogens with several of the most significant clusters identified.

The PCR ran on 60 Vbeta and 13 Jbeta primers. Generated by immunoSEQ multiplex PCR, the TCRdb table keeps only in-frame clones and is missing some. Of more than 140,000 clones detected, approximately 80% appear once; the ten largest clones hold around 2%. The origin of this receptor is a woman aged 40 to 55 in good health and CMV-seronegative. The sequenced sample consisted of PBMCs. V gene TRBV9 combines with J gene TRBJ2-1; TRBD2 aligns across 14 bases. The CDR3 is CASSPGTSGSGYNEQFF. The CDR3, as DNA: TGTGCCAGCAGCCCGGGGACTAGCGGGAGTGGCTACAATGAGCAGTTCTTC.